Below are 30 T cell receptor beta chains sequenced from a single sample in a study of blood T cell repertoires in COVID-19. Method: immunoSEQ multiplex PCR; TCRdb's copy keeps in-frame clones and lacks some. The sample gives 100,000 to 150,000 clones, approximately 80% of which show up once; approximately 8.7% is in the top ten. Sequencing used peripheral blood. The receptors derive from a man aged 40-50 years with active or convalescent COVID-19.

The rearrangement links TRBV27 to TRBJ1-1; no definite D call. V was pared by 7 bases and J by 3 bases, with 9 bases between. Germline assignment: CDR1 MNHEY and CDR2 SMNVEV (reference sequence). There are 12 residues in the CDR3. The CDR3 DNA reads as TGTGCCAGCACCCTTTTCTACACTGAAGCTTTCTTT. This codes for CASTLFYTEAFF.

This chain links TRBV4-1 with TRBJ2-1, with D maybe TRBD1 (6 bases). Germline V gene lookup returns CDR1 MGHRA and CDR2 YSYEKL. This CDR3 is built from 16 residues. With 3 bases removed from V and 0 bases from J, the gap between germline ends came to 12 bases. The CDR3 nucleotides are TGCGCCAGCAGCCAGGGGGACACCCGCTCCTACAATGAGCAGTTCTTC. It codes for CASSQGDTRSYNEQFF.

The chain links TRBV7-9 to TRBJ2-4, with 8 bases matching TRBD1. The V gene end was trimmed by 5 bases and the J gene end by 3 bases; junction bases not matched to a gene: 6. Per the germline V gene, CDR1 is SEHNR and CDR2 is FQNEAQ (reference sequence). This CDR3 contains 15 residues. The CDR3 DNA follows: TGTGCCAGCAGCATCGGGACAGGTGTCAAAAACATTCAGTACTTC. Protein product: CASSIGTGVKNIQYF.

The chain uses TRBV9 and TRBJ2-2; tentatively, D is TRBD1 (6 bases). Trimming pared 4 bases from V and 7 bases from J, leaving 14 bases between. Germline V gene data show CDR1 as SGDLS and CDR2 as YYNGEE. The CDR3 spans 14 residues. For the CDR3, the DNA is TGTGCCAGCAGCCCTTGGACAGAGAGCGGGGAGCTGTTTTTT. Protein sequence: CASSPWTESGELFF.

The V gene is TRBV3-1 (or the pseudogene TRBV3-2), the J gene TRBJ2-2; the match to TRBD2 covers 7 bases. CDR3 length: 14 residues. Germline CDR1 LGHDT, CDR2 YNNKEL (reference sequence). The ends lost 4 bases at V and 4 bases at J; junction bases unmatched: 3. The CDR3: CASSRRGSTGELFF. Here the CDR3 DNA reads TGTGCCAGCAGCCGCCGCGGGAGCACCGGGGAGCTGTTTTTT.

The chain combines TRBV5-1 with TRBJ2-7; TRBD2 agrees at 8 bases. V was clipped by 4 bases and J by 4 bases; unmatched bases: 7. There are 14 residues in the CDR3. From germline, CDR1 is SGHRS and CDR2 YFSETQ. The CDR3 spells CASSRDPGGYEQYF. The CDR3 nucleotides read TGCGCCAGCAGCAGGGACCCGGGAGGGTACGAGCAGTACTTC.

The chain combines TRBV5-1 with TRBJ2-7; 10 bases are a match to TRBD2. This CDR3 has 20 residues. Germline CDR1 is SGHRS and CDR2 is YFSETQ. Germline trimming cut 0 bases from V and 3 bases from J; bases unmatched to any gene: 18. CDR3 loop: CASSLAGGPNSGGAFYEQYF. The CDR3 DNA sequence: TGCGCCAGCAGCTTGGCCGGTGGCCCTAACAGCGGGGGGGCATTCTACGAGCAGTACTTC.

The gene calls are TRBV10-1 and TRBJ2-2; TRBD2 is a possible D gene (5 bases). The germline gives CDR1 WNHNN, CDR2 SYGVQD (reference sequence). The CDR3 spans 14 residues. V was shortened by 3 bases and J by 3 bases, with 8 bases between the two germline ends. The DNA for the CDR3 is TGCGCCAGCAGTGAACAGAGGGACACCGGGGAGCTGTTTTTT. Translated: CASSEQRDTGELFF.

This rearrangement joins TRBV6-1 to TRBJ2-6; a weak D match, TRBD1 (8 bases). Deletions cut 4 bases from V and 0 bases from J, with 13 bases between. Germline CDR1 is MNHNS and CDR2 is SASEGT. CDR3 length equals 17 residues. CDR3 loop: CASSAQGGGSGANVLTF. The CDR3 DNA is TGTGCCAGCAGTGCACAGGGGGGGGGCTCTGGGGCCAACGTCCTGACTTTC.

The chain links TRBV7-3 to TRBJ2-5; D remains unclear. There are 14 residues in the CDR3. Trimming stripped 7 bases from V and 3 bases from J, with 15 bases between. Germline CDR1 SGHTA, CDR2 FQGTGA. CDR3 bases: TGTGCCAGCACCGACCTGGGCGCAAAAGAGACCCAGTACTTC. Protein sequence: CASTDLGAKETQYF.

In this sample, this clone turned up a few times. V usage is TRBV29-1 and J usage is TRBJ2-7; TRBD1 agrees at 8 bases. After removal of 2 bases from V and 9 bases from J, the junction contained 12 bases not matched to a gene. CDR3 size: 14 residues. Per germline, CDR1 SQVTM and CDR2 ANQGSEA. The CDR3 DNA sequence: TGCAGCGTTGAACAGGGGGCACCTCTCATCGGGCAGTACTTC. Translating gives CSVEQGAPLIGQYF.

Ten or more counts support this clone. The chain links TRBV5-1 to TRBJ2-2; TRBD1 matches at 7 bases. The CDR3 runs to 15 residues. Trimming at V came to 6 bases and at J to 2 bases, leaving 7 bases not matched to a gene. The V gene's germline CDR1 is SGHRS and CDR2 YFSETQ. CDR3 sequence: CASMQTGLNTGELFF. CDR3 coding DNA: TGCGCCAGCATGCAGACAGGGTTAAACACCGGGGAGCTGTTTTTT. Based on the CDR3 plus reference TRBV5-1 and TRBJ2-2, the full variable domain is KAGVTQTPRYLIKTRGQQVTLSCSPISGHRSVSWYQQTPGQGLQFLFEYFSETQRNKGNFPGRFSGRQFSNSRSEMNVSTLELGDSALYLCASMQTGLNTGELFFGEGSRLTVL.

The chain is built from TRBV9 and TRBJ1-1, with TRBD1 as a possible D gene (5 bases). The CDR3 extends over 15 amino acids. V lost 4 bases, J lost 1 base, and 14 bases lay in between. CDR1 and CDR2 (germline): SGDLS, YYNGEE. The CDR3 loop is CASSLLPQGNTEAFF. CDR3 coding DNA: TGTGCCAGCAGCCTACTCCCCCAGGGGAACACTGAAGCTTTCTTT.

The chain joins TRBV24-1 to TRBJ2-3, with 7 bases fitting TRBD2. V was clipped by 4 bases and J by 3 bases; unmatched bases: 6. CDR1 and CDR2 from the germline V gene are KGHDR and SFDVKD. This CDR3 spans 15 amino acids. Here the CDR3 reads CATSETGTNTDTQYF. CDR3 in DNA: TGTGCCACCAGTGAAACCGGGACTAATACAGATACGCAGTATTTT.

J is TRBJ2-1 and V is TRBV7-9, with 8 bases aligning to TRBD2. The germline V gene has CDR1 SEHNR and CDR2 FQNEAQ (reference sequence). V lost 6 bases to trimming and J lost 0 bases; unmatched junction nucleotides: 4. The CDR3 sequence is 15 residues long. The chain's CDR3 is CASRLSGGSYNEQFF. CDR3 DNA sequence: TGTGCCAGCAGACTCAGCGGGGGCTCCTACAATGAGCAGTTCTTC.

The chain employs TRBV20-1 and TRBJ1-4; D may be TRBD1 (5 bases). Germline values: CDR1 DFQATT, CDR2 SNEGSKA (reference sequence). V lost 3 bases to trimming and J lost 2 bases, with 10 bases between them. The CDR3 extends over 14 amino acids. The CDR3 coding sequence is TGCAGTGCTAGTTCAGGGTCGACTAATGAAAAACTGTTTTTT. It translates to CSASSGSTNEKLFF.

The chain couples TRBV1 to TRBJ1-5. TRBV1 is given as a pseudogene. CDR3 length equals 17 residues. The CDR3 loop reads CTSSNQERRGSDQPQHF. The CDR3 DNA reads as TGCACCAGCAGCAATCAGGAGAGACGGGGGTCGGATCAGCCCCAGCATTTT.

The gene calls are TRBV27 and TRBJ2-7; 8 nucleotides match TRBD2. The V gene end was trimmed by 2 bases and the J gene end by 7 bases; junction bases not matched to a gene: 7. There are 14 residues in the CDR3. Germline CDR1 is MNHEY and CDR2 is SMNVEV (reference sequence). CDR3 DNA: TGTGCCAGCAGTTTACGGCGGGGGGCCGGGGAGCAGTACTTC. As protein: CASSLRRGAGEQYF.

The chain uses TRBV6-5 and TRBJ2-7, with 9 bases fitting TRBD2. There are 14 residues in the CDR3. Germline V gene sequence: CDR1 MNHEY, CDR2 SVGAGI. The V and J ends lost 6 bases and 0 bases, in that order; junction bases with no gene match: 3. The CDR3 DNA reads as TGTGCCAGCAGAGAGCGGGGGGCCTCCTACGAGCAGTACTTC. This sequence encodes CASRERGASYEQYF.

V usage is TRBV9 and J usage is TRBJ2-1; perhaps TRBD1 as D (5 bases). V lost 4 bases and J 2 bases, leaving 13 bases between the germline ends. Germline values: CDR1 SGDLS, CDR2 YYNGEE. The CDR3 totals 15 residues. The CDR3 loop is CASSRDGATYNEQFF. CDR3 nucleotide sequence: TGTGCCAGCAGCCGTGATGGGGCCACCTACAATGAGCAGTTCTTC.

The CDR3 is CAPGGRNLNTGELFF. The CDR3 coding sequence is TGTGCCCCCGGGGGGCGGAACCTGAACACCGGGGAGCTGTTTTTT. The chain recombines TRBV7-9 with TRBJ2-2; the D gene is possibly TRBD2 (7 bases). The CDR3 runs 15 residues. Trimming pared 11 bases from V and 1 base from J, leaving 17 bases between. CDR1 and CDR2 (germline): SEHNR, FQNEAQ (reference sequence).

V is TRBV19 and J is TRBJ1-2; D not certain. The CDR3 has 13 residues. Germline values: CDR1 LNHDA, CDR2 SQIVND (reference sequence). V was shortened by 4 bases and J by 8 bases, with 14 bases between the two germline ends. The DNA for the CDR3 is TGTGCCAGTAGTACCCCCCTCATCGGGGGCTACACCTTC. The encoded protein is CASSTPLIGGYTF.

This sequence joins TRBV3-1 (or the pseudogene TRBV3-2) and TRBJ2-6; TRBD1 matches at 9 bases. Losses at the gene ends were 1 base for V and 1 base for J; bases not matched to a gene: 8. The germline CDR1 and CDR2 sequences are LGHDT and YNNKEL (reference sequence). This CDR3 spans 19 amino acids. The CDR3 spells CASSQGLGTGPSGANVLTF. CDR3 bases: TGTGCCAGCAGCCAAGGATTGGGGACAGGGCCTTCTGGGGCCAACGTCCTGACTTTC.

V usage is TRBV11-1 and J usage is TRBJ2-1; 8 bases map to TRBD2. Trimming took 5 bases from V and 4 from J; bases not matched to a gene: 7. The germline V gene encodes CDR1 SGHAT and CDR2 FQDESV (reference sequence). The CDR3 has 15 amino acids. CDR3 sequence (DNA): TGTGCCAGCAGCCTAGGACGGGAGGGGTACAATGAGCAGTTCTTC. This encodes CASSLGREGYNEQFF. Supplemented by reference TRBV11-1 and TRBJ2-1, the full variable domain reads EAEVAQSPRYKITEKSQAVAFWCDPISGHATLYWYRQILGQGPELLVQFQDESVVDDSQLPKDRFSAERLKGVDSTLKIQPAELGDSAMYLCASSLGREGYNEQFFGPGTRLTVL.

This chain connects TRBV6-5 to TRBJ2-1, with 8 positions matching TRBD1. The CDR3 runs 15 residues. Germline V gene sequence: CDR1 MNHEY, CDR2 SVGAGI. J gave up 0 bases and V 5 bases, and 3 bases lay outside the gene matches. The CDR3 nucleotides are TGTGCCAGCAGTCAGGGGGCGACCTCCTACAATGAGCAGTTCTTC. Its translation is CASSQGATSYNEQFF.

V is TRBV24-1 and J is TRBJ2-3; 12 nucleotides align to TRBD2. The CDR3 is made up of 17 amino acids. CDR1 and CDR2 from the germline V gene are KGHDR and SFDVKD. Trimming at V came to 4 bases and at J to 5 bases, leaving 9 bases not matched to a gene. In nucleotides, the CDR3 is TGTGCCACCAGTGAGGCCCCTAGCGGGGGGGTACAAGATACGCAGTATTTT. Its translation: CATSEAPSGGVQDTQYF.

This rearrangement joins TRBV11-2 to TRBJ1-6; D remains ambiguous. V was trimmed by 1 base and J by 8 bases, leaving 9 bases between them. The CDR3 sequence is 14 residues long. The germline gives CDR1 SGHAT, CDR2 FQNNGV. DNA for the CDR3: TGTGCCAGCAGCTTAGGTCTTTCCGATTCACCCCTCCACTTT. It codes for CASSLGLSDSPLHF. Together with reference TRBV11-2 and TRBJ1-6, the CDR3 gives the full variable domain: EAGVAQSPRYKIIEKRQSVAFWCNPISGHATLYWYQQILGQGPKLLIQFQNNGVVDDSQLPKDRFSAERLKGVDSTLKIQPAKLEDSAVYLCASSLGLSDSPLHFGNGTRLTVT.

J is TRBJ2-2 and V is TRBV9; 7 nucleotides align to TRBD1. There are 16 residues in the CDR3. Unmatched junction bases numbered 9, after V lost 3 bases and J lost 4 bases. Per germline, CDR1 SGDLS and CDR2 YYNGEE. CDR3 region: CASSGRTGGGTGELFF. The DNA for the CDR3 is TGTGCCAGCAGCGGCCGGACAGGCGGTGGCACCGGGGAGCTGTTTTTT.

V is TRBV5-1 and J is TRBJ2-6; unclear D gene. The CDR3 consists of 14 residues. Germline assignment: CDR1 SGHRS and CDR2 YFSETQ. The germline V and J ends were trimmed by 9 bases and 0 bases, with 10 bases remaining between them. The CDR3 loop reads CATPPSSGANVLTF. For the CDR3, the DNA is TGCGCCACCCCCCCTAGCTCTGGGGCCAACGTCCTGACTTTC.

The V call is TRBV6-6, the J call TRBJ2-7, with 9 bases fitting TRBD1. CDR1 is MNHNY, CDR2 SVGAGI, per germline (reference sequence). CDR3 length: 14 residues. The trim removed 7 bases at V and 3 bases at J, leaving 7 bases unmatched. DNA of the CDR3: TGTGCCAGCAACCCGGGACAGGGACTCTACGAGCAGTACTTC. Protein: CASNPGQGLYEQYF.